These 19 T cell receptor beta chains were sequenced from one sample in a study of T cell repertoires in cytomegalovirus infection. TCRdb used MiXCR to reprocess the reads, holding one entry per CDR3 protein. The sample records 60,000 to 75,000 distinct CDR3 sequences, about 4.2% being singletons. The specimen was PBMCs. The receptors were gathered from a human donor in good health (CMV status not recorded). Some clones in this sample may be carry-over from other donors' samples.

This clonotype was picked up many times. Here the CDR3 reads CASSYLVSYGELFF. The CDR3 bases are TGTGCCAGCAGTTACTTGGTCAGTTACGGGGAGCTGTTTTTT. The J gene is TRBJ2-2, the V gene TRBV6-2 or TRBV6-3; no definite D call. This CDR3 region has 14 residues. Germline CDR1 is MNHEY and CDR2 is SVGEGT. Deletions cut 1 base from V and 7 bases from J, with 10 bases between.

This clonotype was counted many times. The chain has TRBV10-3 and TRBJ2-7; D not certain. Deletions cut 10 bases from V and 6 bases from J, with 16 bases between. CDR1 is ENHRY and CDR2 is SYGVKD in the germline V gene. The CDR3 is 12 residues long. The CDR3 DNA is TGTGCCACCGGCTCTGGCGCCGGCGAGCAGTACTTC. Its translation: CATGSGAGEQYF.

This clonotype was found many times. This chain joins TRBV7-8 and TRBJ1-2; no clear D gene. The CDR3 loop spans 13 amino acids. Per germline, CDR1 SGHVS and CDR2 FQNEAQ. V was shortened by 3 bases and J by 5 bases, with 10 bases between the two germline ends. CDR3 residues: CASSLRGFYGYTF. Written as DNA, the CDR3 is TGTGCCAGCAGCTTGAGAGGGTTTTATGGCTACACCTTC.

Ten or more counts support this clonotype. CDR3 sequence (DNA): TGTGCCAGCAGAAGCGGGGGCCCAGGGTATGAGCAGTTCTTC. As protein: CASRSGGPGYEQFF. V gene TRBV7-2 combines with J gene TRBJ2-1; TRBD2 matches at 8 bases. The CDR3 has 14 amino acids. From germline, CDR1 is SGHTA and CDR2 FQGNSA. With 6 bases clipped from V and 8 bases from J, the junction kept 9 bases outside the gene matches.

The sample holds many counts of this clonotype. V and J are TRBV28 and TRBJ2-7; 10 bases are shared with TRBD2. CDR3 length equals 15 residues. The germline CDR1 and CDR2 sequences are MDHEN and SYDVKM. Trimming removed 3 bases from V and 6 bases from J; junction bases left unmatched: 8. The CDR3 here is CASSLASGRATEQYF. DNA of the CDR3: TGTGCCAGCAGTTTGGCGAGCGGGAGGGCCACCGAGCAGTACTTC.

Many counts were recorded for this clonotype. The chain links TRBV18 to TRBJ2-2; 7 bases are a match to TRBD1. The junction had 4 bases not matched to a gene; V was cut back by 3 bases and J by 3 bases. The length of the CDR3 is 15 residues. Germline V lookup: CDR1 KGHSH, CDR2 LQKENI. The chain's CDR3 is CASSPPGTDTGELFF. The CDR3 DNA reads TGTGCCAGCTCACCGCCCGGGACAGACACCGGGGAGCTGTTTTTT.

This clonotype was detected many times. The chain has TRBV7-3 and TRBJ2-2; D unclear. Per germline, CDR1 SGHTA and CDR2 FQGTGA. The CDR3 contains 16 residues. Deletions cut 2 bases from V and 4 bases from J, with 14 bases between. The DNA of the CDR3 is TGTGCCAGCAGCTTACTTGGATCAAACCTCACCGGGGAGCTGTTTTTT. Its protein is CASSLLGSNLTGELFF.

This clonotype was seen ten or more times. V gene TRBV11-2 combines with J gene TRBJ2-5; D may match TRBD1 or TRBD2 (6 bases each). In germline, CDR1 is SGHAT, CDR2 FQNNGV. Deletions cut 5 bases from V and 4 bases from J, with 17 bases between. The CDR3 has 15 residues. DNA for the CDR3: TGTGCCAGCAGCCCAACCCCTGGGGGGCTAGAGACCCAGTACTTC. Translated: CASSPTPGGLETQYF. The full variable domain, rest sourced from reference TRBV11-2 and TRBJ2-5, is EAGVAQSPRYKIIEKRQSVAFWCNPISGHATLYWYQQILGQGPKLLIQFQNNGVVDDSQLPKDRFSAERLKGVDSTLKIQPAKLEDSAVYLCASSPTPGGLETQYFGPGTRLLVL.

The sample holds one count of this clonotype. V is TRBV11-1 and J is TRBJ2-1; perhaps D is TRBD1 or TRBD2 (6 bases each). The V gene lost 1 base and the J gene lost 6 bases, with 13 bases spanning the gap. The CDR3 totals 15 residues. CDR1 SGHAT and CDR2 FQDESV come from the germline V gene (reference sequence). The CDR3 is CASSLGSGGGNEQFF. The DNA of the CDR3 is TGTGCCAGCAGCTTAGGCTCCGGAGGGGGCAATGAGCAGTTCTTC.

This clonotype has ten or more counts. The rearrangement joins TRBV7-2 to TRBJ2-1, with 8 bases that match TRBD2. Trimming removed 5 bases from V and 4 bases from J; junction bases left unmatched: 7. The CDR3 is made up of 15 amino acids. The V gene's germline CDR1 is SGHTA and CDR2 FQGNSA. The CDR3 region has the DNA TGTGCCAGCAGCAATACGGGGGGGTATTACAATGAGCAGTTCTTC. This translates into CASSNTGGYYNEQFF.

This clonotype was detected ten times or more. This chain connects TRBV6-1 to TRBJ2-7; a possible D gene is TRBD1 (5 bases). Germline CDR1 and CDR2: MNHNS and SASEGT. The CDR3 contains 12 residues. With 2 bases removed from V and 3 bases from J, the gap between germline ends came to 5 bases. CDR3 region: CASSEQGYEQYF. The CDR3 nucleotides read TGTGCCAGCAGTGAACAGGGCTACGAGCAGTACTTC.

This clonotype was seen a handful of times. V and J are TRBV12-3 or TRBV12-4 and TRBJ2-5; 9 bases align to TRBD2. After removal of 3 bases from V and 5 bases from J, the junction contained 7 bases not matched to a gene. This CDR3 spans 15 amino acids. The CDR3 region has the DNA TGTGCCAGCAGTTTGGCGGGGGGGCCGGGGGAGACCCAGTACTTC. Its translation is CASSLAGGPGETQYF.

In its sample, this clonotype was seen many times. The rearrangement joins TRBV11-2 to TRBJ1-2, with D hard to call. The CDR3 totals 15 residues. Germline V CDR1 and CDR2: SGHAT, FQNNGV. V shed 0 bases and J shed 5 bases, with 13 bases lying between them. The DNA for the CDR3 is TGTGCCAGCAGCTTAGAATTGTCCCCACGTTATGGCTACACCTTC. It is translated as CASSLELSPRYGYTF.

The sample holds many counts of this clonotype. This rearrangement joins TRBV7-9 to TRBJ1-1, with unresolved D. Looked up from germline, CDR1 is SEHNR and CDR2 is FQNEAQ (reference sequence). This CDR3 has 14 residues. V was pared by 5 bases and J by 5 bases, with 15 bases between. The CDR3 DNA reads as TGTGCCAGCAGCCCGATTGGTTTTCGTACTGAAGCTTTCTTT. This gives the protein CASSPIGFRTEAFF.

This clonotype showed up many times. The rearrangement joins TRBV4-2 to TRBJ1-4; 7 bases align to TRBD1. Germline-derived CDR1 and CDR2 are LGHNA and YNFKEQ. Trimming took 1 base from V and 8 from J; bases not matched to a gene: 10. The CDR3 is made up of 16 amino acids. This chain's CDR3 is CASSQGARQGKEKLFF. CDR3 nucleotide sequence: TGTGCCAGCAGCCAAGGGGCTCGACAGGGTAAAGAAAAACTGTTTTTT.

In its sample, this clonotype was seen many times. The V and J genes are TRBV7-2 and TRBJ2-3; TRBD2 aligns across 10 bases. Germline values: CDR1 SGHTA, CDR2 FQGNSA. V shed 5 bases, J shed 4 bases, and the junction held 6 bases outside the gene matches. This CDR3 spans 15 amino acids. The CDR3 nucleotides read TGTGCCAGCAGCACAACTAGCGGGGTCGCAGATACGCAGTATTTT. Encoded protein: CASSTTSGVADTQYF. The full variable domain, its missing parts supplied by reference TRBV7-2 and TRBJ2-3, is GAGVSQSPSNKVTEKGKDVELRCDPISGHTALYWYRQSLGQGLEFLIYFQGNSAPDKSGLPSDRFSAERTGGSVSTLTIQRTQQEDSAVYLCASSTTSGVADTQYFGPGTRLTVL.

As for this clonotype: This may come from a read error, since a much larger clone is one base off. The rearrangement links TRBV27 to TRBJ2-7; the D is unclear. CDR1 is MNHEY, CDR2 SMNVEV, per germline (reference sequence). V was pared by 1 base and J by 3 bases, with 13 bases between. The CDR3 extends over 15 amino acids. CDR3: CASSLLGSPHYEQYF. The DNA for the CDR3 is TGTGCCAGCAGTTTATTGGGCTCCCCCCACTACGAGCAGTACTTC.

This clonotype was recorded many times. V and J are TRBV7-2 and TRBJ2-2; 8 nucleotides match TRBD1. This CDR3 comprises 14 residues. Germline-derived CDR1 and CDR2 are SGHTA and FQGNSA. V was pared by 6 bases and J by 6 bases, with 6 bases of the junction left unmatched. CDR3 protein: CASRTSTGAGELFF. DNA of the CDR3: TGTGCCAGCAGAACCTCGACAGGGGCCGGGGAGCTGTTTTTT.

Many counts were recorded for this clonotype. The chain uses TRBV7-8 and TRBJ1-2; TRBD1 might be the D (5 bases). V shed 1 base and J shed 7 bases, with 10 bases lying between them. Germline V gene lookup returns CDR1 SGHVS and CDR2 FQNEAQ. The CDR3 sequence is 13 residues long. DNA of the CDR3: TGTGCCAGCAGCTTAGGGACACCTTCTGGCTACACCTTC. Translated, it gives CASSLGTPSGYTF.